This T cell receptor beta chain was observed in a study of CD8+CD57+ T cells in acquired aplastic anemia. The overall study: Mean DNA quantity obtained from sorted CD4+ and CD8+ cells was 3.2 ug. General observations from the study: Patients showed no significant difference from controls in CD8+ Simpson's diversity. In common between the patients and the controls were around 29 CD8+ CDR3 sequences.

The sequenced patients had an expansion of CD8+CD57+ cells seen by flow cytometry. The patients all had a severe acquired aplastic anemia diagnosis. The junction had 7 bases not matched to a gene; V was cut back by 6 bases and J by 8 bases. This CDR3 comprises 13 residues. Germline CDR1 is SQVTM and CDR2 is ANQGSEA. This clonotype came up a few times. Its antigen remains unknown. Genomic DNA served as template for TCR beta VDJ and CDR3 profiling. TCRdb independently ran MiXCR on the reads; one entry per CDR3 protein. The sample carries 260,000 or so distinct CDR3 sequences, about 80% recorded once. Sequencing was carried out using sorted CD4+, CD8+, or CD8+CD57+ T cells (not recorded which) from PBMCs. The TCR originated in a human donor with aplastic anemia. The V gene is TRBV29-1, the J gene TRBJ1-4; the match to TRBD1 covers 9 bases. CDR3 DNA: TGCAGCGTAACCGGGACAGGGCAAGAAAAACTGTTTTTT. Residues: CSVTGTGQEKLFF.